These 30 T cell receptor beta chains share one sample of origin, sequenced in a study of blood T cell repertoires in COVID-19. Profiling relied on immunoSEQ multiplex PCR, and the TCRdb table lists in-frame clones only, not all of them. Among some 80,000 clones, 70% to 80% were seen once, and the ten largest hold 5% to 5.5%. Sequenced: peripheral blood. Every receptor here comes from a woman older than 75 with active or convalescent COVID-19.

This clone was detected a few times. Germline is not matched at one junction end, which may reflect a read error. The chain joins TRBV6-5 to TRBJ2-7; D is unresolved. Germline V CDR1 and CDR2: MNHEY, SVGAGI. The CDR3 extends over 11 amino acids. The CDR3 protein is CASSYRRPNSF. CDR3 bases: TGTGCCAGCAGTTACAGGCGGCCTAACTCTTTC.

The chain employs TRBV5-4 and TRBJ1-4; tentative D call: TRBD1 (5 bases). CDR3 length equals 15 residues. Germline V lookup: CDR1 SGHNT, CDR2 YYREEE (reference sequence). Trimming removed 4 bases from V and 7 bases from J, with 17 bases in between. The CDR3 DNA sequence: TGTGCCAGCAGCCCAGGCCGGGGGAACACTGAAAAACTGTTTTTT. The encoded protein is CASSPGRGNTEKLFF.

The rearrangement uses TRBV28 and TRBJ2-5; 8 bases match TRBD2. The junction had 16 bases not matched to a gene; V was cut back by 8 bases and J by 5 bases. This CDR3 comprises 16 residues. The germline V gene has CDR1 MDHEN and CDR2 SYDVKM. CDR3 protein: CASGVPRGGNGETQYF. CDR3 sequence (DNA): TGTGCCAGCGGGGTCCCCCGGGGGGGGAACGGGGAGACCCAGTACTTC.

The genes are TRBV28 and TRBJ2-5; the match to TRBD1 covers 7 bases. V lost 7 bases to trimming and J lost 5 bases; unmatched junction nucleotides: 19. The CDR3 contains 17 residues. CDR1 MDHEN and CDR2 SYDVKM come from the germline V gene. CDR3 in amino acids: CASTTRSPRQGRETQYF. The DNA for the CDR3 is TGTGCCAGCACCACCCGATCCCCCCGACAGGGTCGGGAGACCCAGTACTTC.

The V gene is TRBV24-1, the J gene TRBJ2-3; 15 nucleotides match TRBD2. CDR3 length: 17 amino acids. V shed 7 bases and J 0 bases; nucleotides not matched to a gene: 4. Germline loops: CDR1 KGHDR, CDR2 SFDVKD. The CDR3 reads CATSTGTSGGSTDTQYF. In nucleotides, the CDR3 is TGTGCCACCAGCACCGGGACTAGCGGGGGGAGCACAGATACGCAGTATTTT.

The chain couples TRBV25-1 to TRBJ1-2, with D perhaps TRBD1 (5 bases). This CDR3 has 14 amino acids. The germline gives CDR1 MGHDK, CDR2 SYGVNS. Trimming left V 4 bases short and J 4 bases short, with 13 bases between. The CDR3 protein is CASSGWGDPYGYTF. CDR3 in DNA: TGTGCCAGCAGTGGGTGGGGGGACCCCTATGGCTACACCTTC.

This clone came up a few times. The chain joins TRBV5-6 to TRBJ1-2; D is uncertain. The V gene's germline CDR1 is SGHDT and CDR2 YYEEEE. V lost 2 bases and J 7 bases, leaving 18 bases between the germline ends. The CDR3 runs 15 residues. The CDR3 DNA reads TGTGCCAGCAGCTTCCCCGGGAGAGGAGAAATTGGCTACACCTTC. Translation: CASSFPGRGEIGYTF.

This clone was seen a few times. The genes are TRBV19 and TRBJ2-7, with 13 bases that match TRBD2. Germline lookup yields CDR1 LNHDA and CDR2 SQIVND (reference sequence). Trimming at V came to 8 bases and at J to 5 bases, leaving 6 bases not matched to a gene. There are 14 residues in the CDR3. CDR3 region: CASGTSGAPHEQYF. CDR3 DNA: TGTGCCAGTGGGACTAGCGGGGCCCCACACGAGCAGTACTTC.

This chain joins TRBV30 and TRBJ2-1; TRBD1 matches at 7 bases. CDR1 GTSNPN and CDR2 SVGIG come from the germline V gene (reference sequence). The CDR3 is 13 amino acids. J gave up 9 bases and V 4 bases, and 9 bases lay outside the gene matches. CDR3 DNA sequence: TGTGCCTGGACCAATAAGGGGGCAGGTGAGCAGTTCTTC. Protein product: CAWTNKGAGEQFF. Full variable domain (outside the CDR3, taken from reference TRBV30 and TRBJ2-1): SQTIHQWPATLVQPVGSPLSLECTVEGTSNPNLYWYRQAAGRGLQLLFYSVGIGQISSEVPQNLSASRPQDRQFILSSKKLLLSDSGFYLCAWTNKGAGEQFFGPGTRLTVL.

DNA of the CDR3: TGTGCCAGCTCACCACTGGACAGCCCGGGCGCAGATACGCAGTATTTT. It encodes CASSPLDSPGADTQYF. This chain connects TRBV18 to TRBJ2-3, with a weak D call TRBD1 (6 bases). Trimming removed 1 base from V and 4 bases from J, with 15 bases in between. CDR3 length: 16 amino acids. Germline V lookup: CDR1 KGHSH, CDR2 LQKENI.

A few counts support this clone. The V call is TRBV18, the J call TRBJ2-7; 9 nucleotides agree with TRBD2. Germline V gene sequence: CDR1 KGHSH, CDR2 LQKENI. The V segment lost 6 bases and the J segment 1 base; nucleotides outside the gene matches: 4. The CDR3 has 14 residues. The DNA for the CDR3 is TGTGCCAGCTCCCGTAGCGGGGGTTCCTACGAGCAGTACTTC. Encoded protein: CASSRSGGSYEQYF.

V usage is TRBV5-4 and J usage is TRBJ1-1; 8 bases line up with TRBD1. Germline V CDR1 and CDR2: SGHNT, YYREEE (reference sequence). Losses at the gene ends were 2 bases for V and 3 bases for J; bases not matched to a gene: 9. This CDR3 comprises 16 residues. The CDR3, as DNA: TGTGCCAGCAGCTTTAGACAGGGGCCTAGGGACACTGAAGCTTTCTTT. This encodes CASSFRQGPRDTEAFF.

V is TRBV27 and J is TRBJ1-3, with 7 bases aligning to TRBD1. Germline CDR1 is MNHEY and CDR2 is SMNVEV (reference sequence). With 1 base clipped from V and 0 bases from J, the junction kept 18 bases outside the gene matches. CDR3 length: 21 amino acids. For the CDR3, the DNA is TGTGCCAGCAGTTTATTTACCCCGGGACAGCACGCACAATACTCTGGAAACACCATATATTTT. It encodes CASSLFTPGQHAQYSGNTIYF.

V usage is TRBV13 and J usage is TRBJ1-1; possible D gene TRBD1, 6 bases. The CDR3 is 17 amino acids. Trimming removed 5 bases from V and 5 bases from J, with 24 bases in between. The germline V gene has CDR1 PRHDT and CDR2 FYEKMQ (reference sequence). The DNA of the CDR3 is TGTGCCAGCAGCCCCCGAAGGGGGTCTTCAAGGAGGACTGAAGCTTTCTTT. It specifies CASSPRRGSSRRTEAFF.

The sample holds one count of this clone. V usage is TRBV19 and J usage is TRBJ2-5, with a weak D call TRBD2 (6 bases). The CDR3 totals 13 residues. Per germline, CDR1 LNHDA and CDR2 SQIVND (reference sequence). The ends were cut back, 5 bases at V and 5 bases at J, with 12 bases in the middle. CDR3 nucleotides: TGTGCCAGTAGTCGTGGAGGGTTGGAGACCCAGTACTTC. This translates into CASSRGGLETQYF.

CDR3 in amino acids: CASSGQGNYGYTF. The CDR3 bases are TGTGCCAGCAGTGGTCAGGGGAACTATGGCTACACCTTC. The gene calls are TRBV6-4 and TRBJ1-2, with a possible D match to TRBD1 (6 bases). Germline V gene data show CDR1 as MRHNA and CDR2 as SNTAGT. The CDR3 contains 13 residues. V lost 4 bases, J lost 2 bases, and 8 bases lay in between.

J is TRBJ2-3 and V is TRBV7-8; 9 bases match TRBD2. CDR1 and CDR2 from the germline V gene are SGHVS and FQNEAQ. The CDR3 has 15 residues. The J segment lost 2 bases and the V segment lost 5 bases, leaving 5 bases of the junction unmatched. The CDR3 nucleotides are TGTGCCAGCAGCAGGCGGGGGGGTAACACAGATACGCAGTATTTT. It is translated as CASSRRGGNTDTQYF.

The gene calls are TRBV5-1 and TRBJ2-5, with D tentatively TRBD2 (6 bases). The germline gives CDR1 SGHRS, CDR2 YFSETQ. Trimming removed 1 base at V and 0 bases at J, with 10 bases between. CDR3 length: 15 residues. In DNA, the CDR3 is TGCGCCAGCAGCTTGCTCCGGGGGAACCAAGAGACCCAGTACTTC. Translating gives CASSLLRGNQETQYF. The complete variable domain, with remaining parts taken from reference TRBV5-1 and TRBJ2-5, reads KAGVTQTPRYLIKTRGQQVTLSCSPISGHRSVSWYQQTPGQGLQFLFEYFSETQRNKGNFPGRFSGRQFSNSRSEMNVSTLELGDSALYLCASSLLRGNQETQYFGPGTRLLVL.

The J gene is TRBJ1-1, the V gene TRBV5-4, with D perhaps TRBD1 (6 bases). CDR1 and CDR2 (germline): SGHNT, YYREEE (reference sequence). Trimming pared 0 bases from V and 4 bases from J, leaving 13 bases between. This CDR3 has 15 residues. CDR3 DNA sequence: TGTGCCAGCAGCTTGGCGGGGGGGCTCGGCACTGAAGCTTTCTTT. Residues: CASSLAGGLGTEAFF. Full variable domain (remainder filled in from reference TRBV5-4 and TRBJ1-1): ETGVTQSPTHLIKTRGQQVTLRCSSQSGHNTVSWYQQALGQGPQFIFQYYREEENGRGNFPPRFSGLQFPNYSSELNVNALELDDSALYLCASSLAGGLGTEAFFGQGTRLTVV.

The rearrangement uses TRBV7-6 and TRBJ2-1, with 12 positions matching TRBD2. Trimming cost V 5 bases and J 10 bases; bases outside gene matches: 15. The germline CDR1 and CDR2 sequences are SGHVS and FNYEAQ. The CDR3 has 17 residues. CDR3: CASSPWASGRGRGEQFF. CDR3 coding DNA: TGTGCCAGCAGCCCGTGGGCTAGCGGGAGGGGCAGGGGAGAGCAGTTCTTC.

The chain carries TRBV9 and TRBJ1-5; possibly TRBD1 for D (6 bases). The ends were cut back, 3 bases at V and 5 bases at J, with 12 bases in the middle. Per the germline V gene, CDR1 is SGDLS and CDR2 is YYNGEE. This CDR3 is built from 14 residues. CDR3 in DNA: TGTGCCAGCAGCGCGGAGACAGGCCATCAGCCCCAGCATTTT. Its translation: CASSAETGHQPQHF.

The chain has TRBV27 and TRBJ1-5, with D possibly matching TRBD1 (6 bases). Germline CDR1 and CDR2: MNHEY and SMNVEV (reference sequence). Trimming shortened V by 6 bases and J by 0 bases, and 15 bases separated the two germline ends. This CDR3 has 16 amino acids. The CDR3 DNA reads TGTGCCAGCAGACTACAGGGTTCACCTAGCAATCAGCCCCAGCATTTT. The encoded protein is CASRLQGSPSNQPQHF.

The chain uses TRBV6-2 or TRBV6-3 and TRBJ1-1; D might be TRBD1 (5 bases). The V end lost 2 bases, the J end lost 5 bases, and 12 bases lay between the germline ends. Germline-derived CDR1 and CDR2 are MNHEY and SVGEGT. This CDR3 has 14 residues. As DNA, the CDR3 is TGTGCCAGCAGTTACCCGTTCAGGGTTACTGAAGCTTTCTTT. It yields the protein CASSYPFRVTEAFF.

The chain has TRBV28 and TRBJ2-1; 14 positions agree with TRBD2. The CDR3 loop spans 18 amino acids. Looked up from germline, CDR1 is MDHEN and CDR2 is SYDVKM. The trim removed 7 bases at V and 4 bases at J, leaving 12 bases unmatched. CDR3 coding DNA: TGTGCCAGCATGGGGACTAGCGGGAGTTTTGTTTCTTACAATGAGCAGTTCTTC. Protein product: CASMGTSGSFVSYNEQFF.

The count of this clone is one. The J gene is TRBJ2-2, the V gene TRBV6-5, with D unresolved. The V end lost 6 bases, the J end lost 3 bases, and 11 bases lay between the germline ends. Germline V lookup: CDR1 MNHEY, CDR2 SVGAGI. The CDR3 has 14 residues. CDR3 in DNA: TGTGCCAGCAGACGCGACACTGACACCGGGGAGCTGTTTTTT. Translation: CASRRDTDTGELFF.

V and J are TRBV7-2 and TRBJ1-3, with D tentatively TRBD1 (6 bases). V was shortened by 2 bases and J by 4 bases, with 9 bases between the two germline ends. This CDR3 comprises 14 residues. Germline lookup yields CDR1 SGHTA and CDR2 FQGNSA. DNA for the CDR3: TGTGCCAGCAGCTTATATGGGGGCGGAAACACCATATATTTT. Encoded protein: CASSLYGGGNTIYF.

The chain recombines TRBV6-2 or TRBV6-3 with TRBJ2-2; a possible D gene is TRBD2 (5 bases). Trimming shortened V by 2 bases and J by 5 bases, and 6 bases separated the two germline ends. The germline V gene has CDR1 MNHEY and CDR2 SVGEGT. The CDR3 covers 13 residues. The chain's CDR3 is CASSYRLTGELFF. The DNA of the CDR3 is TGTGCCAGCAGTTACCGACTAACCGGGGAGCTGTTTTTT.

The chain employs TRBV12-5 and TRBJ1-1; no clear D. Trimming stripped 5 bases from V and 1 base from J, with 11 bases between. This CDR3 comprises 14 residues. Germline lookup yields CDR1 LGHNT and CDR2 FRNRAP. The CDR3 here is CASGLGGTNTEAFF. DNA for the CDR3: TGTGCTAGTGGTCTCGGAGGTACGAACACTGAAGCTTTCTTT.

V usage is TRBV10-3 and J usage is TRBJ1-1; the D gene is possibly TRBD1 (6 bases). Germline V lookup: CDR1 ENHRY, CDR2 SYGVKD. V lost 8 bases to trimming and J lost 5 bases, with 21 bases between them. This CDR3 is 15 amino acids long. This chain's CDR3 is CAIRGGAGSGTEAFF. The DNA for the CDR3 is TGTGCCATCCGCGGGGGGGCAGGTTCGGGGACTGAAGCTTTCTTT.

The chain has TRBV5-1 and TRBJ2-1, with 9 positions matching TRBD1. With 0 bases clipped from V and 12 bases from J, the junction kept 4 bases outside the gene matches. In germline, CDR1 is SGHRS, CDR2 YFSETQ. CDR3 size: 13 residues. The CDR3 DNA sequence: TGCGCCAGCAGCTTGGGGGACAGGGCCGCGCAGTTCTTC. Amino acids: CASSLGDRAAQFF.